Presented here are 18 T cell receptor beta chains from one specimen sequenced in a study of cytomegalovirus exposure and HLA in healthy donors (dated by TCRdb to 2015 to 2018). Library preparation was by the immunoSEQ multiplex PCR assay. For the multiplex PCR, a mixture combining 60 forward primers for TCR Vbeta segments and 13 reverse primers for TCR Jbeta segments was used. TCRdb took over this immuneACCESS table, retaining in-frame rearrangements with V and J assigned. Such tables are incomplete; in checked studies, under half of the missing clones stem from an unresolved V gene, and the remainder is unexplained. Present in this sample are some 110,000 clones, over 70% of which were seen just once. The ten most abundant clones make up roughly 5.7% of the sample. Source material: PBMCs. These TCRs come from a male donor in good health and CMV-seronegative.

CDR3 residues: CASHDKGIASSNQPQHF. CDR3 nucleotides: TGTGCCAGCCACGACAAAGGCATCGCATCTAGCAATCAGCCCCAGCATTTT. The V call is TRBV19, the J call TRBJ1-5; D not resolved. Germline V gene lookup returns CDR1 LNHDA and CDR2 SQIVND (reference sequence). V was shortened by 9 bases and J by 0 bases, with 21 bases between the two germline ends. The CDR3 loop spans 17 amino acids.

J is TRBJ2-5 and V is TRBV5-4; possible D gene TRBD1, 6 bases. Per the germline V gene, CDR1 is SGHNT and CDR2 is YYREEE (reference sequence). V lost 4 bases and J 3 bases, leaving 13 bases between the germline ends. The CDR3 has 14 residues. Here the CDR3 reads CASSRRGFEETQYF. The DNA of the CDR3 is TGTGCCAGCAGCCGCAGGGGCTTCGAAGAGACCCAGTACTTC.

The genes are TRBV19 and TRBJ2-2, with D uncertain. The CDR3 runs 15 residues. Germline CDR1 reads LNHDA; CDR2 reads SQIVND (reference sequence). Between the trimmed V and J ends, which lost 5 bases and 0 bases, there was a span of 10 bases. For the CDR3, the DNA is TGTGCCAGTAGTGTTGCAGGCTCGAACACCGGGGAGCTGTTTTTT. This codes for CASSVAGSNTGELFF.

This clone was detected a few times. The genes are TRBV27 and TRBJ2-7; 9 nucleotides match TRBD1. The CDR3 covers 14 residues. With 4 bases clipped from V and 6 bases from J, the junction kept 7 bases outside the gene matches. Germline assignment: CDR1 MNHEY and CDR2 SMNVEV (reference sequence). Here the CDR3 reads CASSYRDRAREQYF. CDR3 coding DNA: TGTGCCAGCAGTTACCGGGACAGGGCACGCGAGCAGTACTTC.

The CDR3 reads CASNQRAPSYEQYF. The CDR3 region has the DNA TGTGCCAGCAACCAGCGGGCGCCCTCCTACGAGCAGTACTTC. This sequence joins TRBV6-1 and TRBJ2-7, with D perhaps matching TRBD2 (6 bases). The CDR3 length is 14 residues. Germline V gene data show CDR1 as MNHNS and CDR2 as SASEGT. V gave up 7 bases and J gave up 0 bases, with 13 bases separating them.

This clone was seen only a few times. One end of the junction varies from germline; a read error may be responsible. The CDR3 coding sequence is TGTGCCAGCAGTGACTCTCGAGATACAGATACGCAGTATTTT. Translating it yields CASSDSRDTDTQYF. The chain couples TRBV6-5 to TRBJ2-3; D not resolved. CDR3 size: 14 residues. Germline V lookup: CDR1 MNHEY, CDR2 SVGAGI.

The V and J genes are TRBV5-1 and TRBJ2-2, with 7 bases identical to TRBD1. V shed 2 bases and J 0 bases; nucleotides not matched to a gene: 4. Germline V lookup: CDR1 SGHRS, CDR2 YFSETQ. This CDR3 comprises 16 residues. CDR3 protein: CASSLGQAANTGELFF. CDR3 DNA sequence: TGCGCCAGCAGCTTAGGACAGGCCGCGAACACCGGGGAGCTGTTTTTT.

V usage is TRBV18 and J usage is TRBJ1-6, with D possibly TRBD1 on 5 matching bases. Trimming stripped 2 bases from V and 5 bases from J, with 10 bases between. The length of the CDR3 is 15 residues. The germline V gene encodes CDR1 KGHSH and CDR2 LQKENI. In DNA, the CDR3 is TGTGCCAGCTCACCATCCGGGGGGGATAATTCACCCCTCCACTTT. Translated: CASSPSGGDNSPLHF.

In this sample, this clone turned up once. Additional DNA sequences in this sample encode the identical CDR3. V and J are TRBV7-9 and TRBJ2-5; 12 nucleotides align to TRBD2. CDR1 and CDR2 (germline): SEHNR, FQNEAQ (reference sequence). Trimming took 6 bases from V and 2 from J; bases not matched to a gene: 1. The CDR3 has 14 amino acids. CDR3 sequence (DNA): TGTGCCAGCAGTCTAGCGGGAGGGCAAGAGACCCAGTACTTC. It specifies CASSLAGGQETQYF.

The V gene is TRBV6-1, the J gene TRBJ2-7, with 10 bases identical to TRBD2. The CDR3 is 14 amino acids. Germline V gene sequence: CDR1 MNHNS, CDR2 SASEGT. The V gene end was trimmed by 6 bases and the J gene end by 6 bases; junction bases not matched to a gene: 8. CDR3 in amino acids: CASSPGLASGEQYF. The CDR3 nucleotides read TGTGCCAGCAGCCCGGGACTAGCGTCGGGCGAGCAGTACTTC.

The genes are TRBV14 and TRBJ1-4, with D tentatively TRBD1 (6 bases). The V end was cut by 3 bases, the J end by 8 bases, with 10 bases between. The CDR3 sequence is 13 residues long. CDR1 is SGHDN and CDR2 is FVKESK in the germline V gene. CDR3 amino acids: CASSQGAREKLFF. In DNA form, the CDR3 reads TGTGCCAGCAGCCAGGGGGCGCGGGAAAAACTGTTTTTT.

CDR3 sequence (DNA): TGTGCCAGCAGTTTATATCTGGAGGGGCCCTCTGGAAACACCATATATTTT. This translates into CASSLYLEGPSGNTIYF. This chain connects TRBV28 to TRBJ1-3; D might be TRBD1 (5 bases). V dropped 1 base and J dropped 0 bases, with 13 bases sitting between them. CDR3 length equals 17 residues. From germline, CDR1 is MDHEN and CDR2 SYDVKM.

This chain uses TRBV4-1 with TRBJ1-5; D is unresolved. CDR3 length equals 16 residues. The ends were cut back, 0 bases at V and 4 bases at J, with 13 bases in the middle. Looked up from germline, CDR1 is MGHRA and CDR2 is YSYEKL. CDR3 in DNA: TGCGCCAGCAGCCAAGAAATTTCACAGATGAATCAGCCCCAGCATTTT. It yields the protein CASSQEISQMNQPQHF.

The DNA of the CDR3 is TGTGCCAGCAGTTGGGGACTAGCGGGCACCGGGGAGCTGTTTTTT. The encoded protein is CASSWGLAGTGELFF. The chain is built from TRBV27 and TRBJ2-2; TRBD2 aligns across 12 bases. After removal of 4 bases from V and 4 bases from J, the junction contained 1 base not matched to a gene. CDR3 length: 15 amino acids. The germline CDR1 and CDR2 sequences are MNHEY and SMNVEV (reference sequence).

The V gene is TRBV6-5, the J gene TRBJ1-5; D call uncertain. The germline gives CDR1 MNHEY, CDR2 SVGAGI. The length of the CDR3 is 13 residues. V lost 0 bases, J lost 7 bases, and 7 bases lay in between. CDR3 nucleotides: TGTGCCAGCAGTTACTCGAGATGGCAGCCCCAGCATTTT. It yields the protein CASSYSRWQPQHF.

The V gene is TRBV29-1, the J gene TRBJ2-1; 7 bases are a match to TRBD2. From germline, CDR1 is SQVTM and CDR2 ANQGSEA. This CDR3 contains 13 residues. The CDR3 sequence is CTFAGTTWNEQFF. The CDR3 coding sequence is TGCACCTTCGCGGGGACTACATGGAATGAGCAGTTCTTC.

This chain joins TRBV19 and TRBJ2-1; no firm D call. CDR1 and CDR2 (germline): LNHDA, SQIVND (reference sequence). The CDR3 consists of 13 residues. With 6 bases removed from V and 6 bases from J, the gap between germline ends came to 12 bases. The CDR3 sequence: CASSDTGVNEQFF. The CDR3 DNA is TGTGCCAGTAGCGATACTGGAGTCAATGAGCAGTTCTTC. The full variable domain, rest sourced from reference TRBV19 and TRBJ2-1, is DGGITQSPKYLFRKEGQNVTLSCEQNLNHDAMYWYRQDPGQGLRLIYYSQIVNDFQKGDIAEGYSVSREKKESFPLTVTSAQKNPTAFYLCASSDTGVNEQFFGPGTRLTVL.

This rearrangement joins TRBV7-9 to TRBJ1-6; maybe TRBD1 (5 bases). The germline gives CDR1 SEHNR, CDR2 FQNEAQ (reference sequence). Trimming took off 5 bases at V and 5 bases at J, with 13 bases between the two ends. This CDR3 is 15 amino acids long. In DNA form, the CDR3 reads TGTGCCAGCAGCCCGATGGGGGGTAATAATTCACCCCTCCACTTT. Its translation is CASSPMGGNNSPLHF.